Listed below are T cell receptor beta chains from one sample, sequenced in a study of cytomegalovirus exposure and HLA in healthy donors. The method was immunoSEQ multiplex PCR; TCRdb's version includes in-frame clones alone and lacks a portion of them. This table holds around 110,000 clones, 88% found once. Sequenced material: PBMCs. All receptors come from a woman aged 18 to 35 in good health and CMV-seropositive. Both conserved end residues are trimmed from each CDR3. The D gene is left open where the match is weak.

cdr3_length v_call d_call cdr3_aa
13 TRBV29-1 NA SVEEYGERSYGYT
13 TRBV7-9 TRBD1 ASSSAGTGMTEAF
12 TRBV28 TRBD1 ASTMGGQGNEQY
10 TRBV7-2 NA ASSSYTGELF
14 TRBV5-5 TRBD1 ASSLDAGQGNYGYT
16 TRBV4-2 NA ASSQDRGRRTTNEKLF
13 TRBV6-1 NA ASSVLSPNTGELF
13 TRBV9 TRBD2 ASSVGPGGQETQY
12 TRBV28 NA ASSSRPGNYGYT
15 TRBV5-8 TRBD2 ASRILGVAGAFNEQF
13 TRBV28 NA ASSLDRWSGQPQH
13 TRBV4-1 NA ASSRGGASGNTIY
11 TRBV7-9 NA ASSLAGGYGYT
13 TRBV7-9 TRBD1 ASSLDTGGNSPLH
12 TRBV6-5 TRBD1 ASSSTTGRGEQY
12 TRBV19 NA ASSIGSIYNEQF
15 TRBV6-1 TRBD1 ASSEGGWTGRTGELF